The clone carrying this TCR beta chain was observed at least ten times. The antigen remains undetermined. Germline V gene lookup returns CDR1 SGHAT and CDR2 FQNNGV. The CDR3 length is 13 residues. V gave up 7 bases and J gave up 4 bases, with 13 bases separating them. This specimen belongs to a study of T cell repertoires in cytomegalovirus infection. Across the study: A matching HLA type, together with CMV infection, was signaled by public TCR beta signatures.

TCRdb recomputed calls from the reads with MiXCR, one row per CDR3 protein. The sample shows 650,000 to 900,000 distinct CDR3 sequences, around a third of them seen only once. Whole-study results and caveats: The response measured ex vivo was dominated by TCR beta clonotypes (HLA-C-restricted and CMV-specific). The cumulative frequency of public TCR beta families identified carriers of CMV plus the relevant HLA.

The J gene is TRBJ2-5, the V gene TRBV11-2; no clear D. The sequence was obtained from a human donor in good health (CMV status not recorded). Some clones in this sample may be carry-over from other donors' samples. The sequencing here drew on cultured CD8+ T cells from PBMCs, taken from culture after CMV antigen stimulation. The CDR3 DNA reads as TGTGCCAGCACCGAAGACCACTTAGAGACCCAGTACTTC. Amino acid sequence: CASTEDHLETQYF.